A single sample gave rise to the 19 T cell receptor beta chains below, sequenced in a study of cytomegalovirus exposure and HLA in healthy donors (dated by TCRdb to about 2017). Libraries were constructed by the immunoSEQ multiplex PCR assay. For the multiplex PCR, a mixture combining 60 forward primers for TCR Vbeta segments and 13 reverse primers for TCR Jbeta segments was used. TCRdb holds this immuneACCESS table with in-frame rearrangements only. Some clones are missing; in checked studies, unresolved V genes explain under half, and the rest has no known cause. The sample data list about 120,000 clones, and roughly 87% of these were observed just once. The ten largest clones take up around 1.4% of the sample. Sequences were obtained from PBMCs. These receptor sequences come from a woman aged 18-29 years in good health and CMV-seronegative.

CDR3 residues: CASSLRNQPQHF. For the CDR3, the DNA is TGTGCCAGCAGTCTCCGCAATCAGCCCCAGCATTTT. V gene TRBV2 combines with J gene TRBJ1-5; D gene uncertain. V lost 5 bases and J 2 bases, leaving 4 bases between the germline ends. This CDR3 spans 12 amino acids. Germline V lookup: CDR1 SNHLY, CDR2 FYNNEI. The whole variable domain, filled in from reference TRBV2 and TRBJ1-5, reads EPEVTQTPSHQVTQMGQEVILRCVPISNHLYFYWYRQILGQKVEFLVSFYNNEISEKSEIFDDQFSVERPDGSNFTLKIRSTKLEDSAMYFCASSLRNQPQHFGDGTRLSIL.

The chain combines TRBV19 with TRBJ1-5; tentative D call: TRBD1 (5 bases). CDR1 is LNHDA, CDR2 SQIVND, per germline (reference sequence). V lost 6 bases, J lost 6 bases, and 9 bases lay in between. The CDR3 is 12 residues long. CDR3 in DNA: TGTGCCAGTAGCCCGCAGGGTCAGCCCCAGCATTTT. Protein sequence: CASSPQGQPQHF.

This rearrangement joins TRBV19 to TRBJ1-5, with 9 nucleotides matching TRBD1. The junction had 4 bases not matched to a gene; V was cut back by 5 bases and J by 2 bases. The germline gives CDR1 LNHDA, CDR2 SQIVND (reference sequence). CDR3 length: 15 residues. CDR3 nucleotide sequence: TGTGCCAGTAGTTCTCGGACAGGGGGCAATCAGCCCCAGCATTTT. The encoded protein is CASSSRTGGNQPQHF.

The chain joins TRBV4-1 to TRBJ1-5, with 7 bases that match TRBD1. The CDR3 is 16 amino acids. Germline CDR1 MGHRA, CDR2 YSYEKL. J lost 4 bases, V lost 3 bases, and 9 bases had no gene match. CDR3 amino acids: CASSQIGQVKNQPQHF. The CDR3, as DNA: TGCGCCAGCAGCCAGATAGGACAGGTGAAAAATCAGCCCCAGCATTTT.

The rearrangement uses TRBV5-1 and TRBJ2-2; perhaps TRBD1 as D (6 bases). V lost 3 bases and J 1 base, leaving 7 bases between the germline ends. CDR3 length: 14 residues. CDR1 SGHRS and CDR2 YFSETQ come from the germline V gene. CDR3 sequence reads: CASSSGQNTGELFF. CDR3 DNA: TGCGCCAGCAGCTCGGGACAGAACACCGGGGAGCTGTTTTTT.

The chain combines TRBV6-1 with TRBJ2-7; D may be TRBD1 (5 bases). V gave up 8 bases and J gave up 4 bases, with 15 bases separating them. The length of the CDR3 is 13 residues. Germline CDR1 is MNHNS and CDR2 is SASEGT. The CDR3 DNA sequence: TGTGCCAGCTCTAAGGGGTCAGCTTACGAGCAGTACTTC. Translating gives CASSKGSAYEQYF.

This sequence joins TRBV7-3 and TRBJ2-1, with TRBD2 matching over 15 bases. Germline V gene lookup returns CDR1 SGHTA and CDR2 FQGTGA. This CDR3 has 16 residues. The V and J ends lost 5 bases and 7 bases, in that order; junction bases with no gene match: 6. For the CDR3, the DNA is TGTGCCAGCAGCCCGGGACTAGCGGGGGGACATAATGAGCAGTTCTTC. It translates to CASSPGLAGGHNEQFF.

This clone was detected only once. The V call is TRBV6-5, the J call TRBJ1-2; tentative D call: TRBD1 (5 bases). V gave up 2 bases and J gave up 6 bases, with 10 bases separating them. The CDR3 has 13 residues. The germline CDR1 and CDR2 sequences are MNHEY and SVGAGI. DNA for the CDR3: TGTGCCAGCAGTTACGGGGGGGTTCATGGCTACACCTTC. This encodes CASSYGGVHGYTF.

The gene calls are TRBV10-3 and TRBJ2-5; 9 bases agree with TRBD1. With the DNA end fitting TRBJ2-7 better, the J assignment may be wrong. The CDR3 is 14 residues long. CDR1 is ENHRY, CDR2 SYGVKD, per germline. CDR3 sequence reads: CAIGGQGDYHEQYF. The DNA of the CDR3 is TGTGCCATCGGGGGACAGGGTGATTATCACGAGCAGTACTTC.

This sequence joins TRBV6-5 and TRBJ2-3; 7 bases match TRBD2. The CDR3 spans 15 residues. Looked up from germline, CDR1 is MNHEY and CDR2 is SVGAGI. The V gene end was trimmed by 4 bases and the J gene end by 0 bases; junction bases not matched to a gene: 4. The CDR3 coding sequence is TGTGCCAGCAGTTCCCCTAGCGGAAGCACAGATACGCAGTATTTT. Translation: CASSSPSGSTDTQYF.

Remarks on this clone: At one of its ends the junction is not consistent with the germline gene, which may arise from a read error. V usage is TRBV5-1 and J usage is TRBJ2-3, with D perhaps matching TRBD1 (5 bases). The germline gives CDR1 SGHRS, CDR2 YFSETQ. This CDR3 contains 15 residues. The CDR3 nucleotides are TGCGCCAGCGGCTTCGACAGCACTAGCACAGATACGCAGTATTTT. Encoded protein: CASGFDSTSTDTQYF.

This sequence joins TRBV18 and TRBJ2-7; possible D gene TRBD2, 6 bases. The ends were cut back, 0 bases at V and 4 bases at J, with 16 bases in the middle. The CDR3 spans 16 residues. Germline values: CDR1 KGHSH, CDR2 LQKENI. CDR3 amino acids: CASSPPLTAAGYEQYF. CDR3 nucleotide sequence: TGTGCCAGCTCACCACCTCTTACTGCTGCGGGGTACGAGCAGTACTTC.

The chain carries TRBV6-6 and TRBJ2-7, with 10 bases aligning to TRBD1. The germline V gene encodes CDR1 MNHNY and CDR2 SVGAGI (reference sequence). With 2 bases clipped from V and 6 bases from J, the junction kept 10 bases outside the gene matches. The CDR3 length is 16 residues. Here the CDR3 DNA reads TGTGCCAGCAGTTACGGACCGGGACAGGGGAGCAGCGAGCAGTACTTC. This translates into CASSYGPGQGSSEQYF.

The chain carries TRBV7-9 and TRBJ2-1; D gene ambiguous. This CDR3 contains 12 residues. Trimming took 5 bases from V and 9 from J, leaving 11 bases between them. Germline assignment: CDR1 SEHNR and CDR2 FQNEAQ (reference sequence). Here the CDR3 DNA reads TGTGCCAGCAGCCCCCAGTCAGGTGAGCAGTTCTTC. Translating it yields CASSPQSGEQFF. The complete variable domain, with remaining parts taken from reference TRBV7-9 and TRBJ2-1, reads DTGVSQNPRHKITKRGQNVTFRCDPISEHNRLYWYRQTLGQGPEFLTYFQNEAQLEKSRLLSDRFSAERPKGSFSTLEIQRTEQGDSAMYLCASSPQSGEQFFGPGTRLTVL.

The CDR3 loop is CASSLSGVQPQHF. CDR3 in DNA: TGTGCCAGCAGCCTATCAGGGGTCCAGCCCCAGCATTTT. The gene calls are TRBV27 and TRBJ1-5; tentative D call: TRBD1 (6 bases). The CDR3 sequence is 13 residues long. V gave up 6 bases and J gave up 7 bases, with 13 bases separating them. CDR1 and CDR2 (germline): MNHEY, SMNVEV (reference sequence).

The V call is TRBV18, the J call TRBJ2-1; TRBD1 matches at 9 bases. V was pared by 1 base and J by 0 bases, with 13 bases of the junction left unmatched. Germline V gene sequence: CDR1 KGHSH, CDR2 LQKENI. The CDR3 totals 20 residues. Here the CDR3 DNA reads TGTGCCAGCTCACCACAGGACAGGGGCATTCCGATTAGCTCCTACAATGAGCAGTTCTTC. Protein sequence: CASSPQDRGIPISSYNEQFF.

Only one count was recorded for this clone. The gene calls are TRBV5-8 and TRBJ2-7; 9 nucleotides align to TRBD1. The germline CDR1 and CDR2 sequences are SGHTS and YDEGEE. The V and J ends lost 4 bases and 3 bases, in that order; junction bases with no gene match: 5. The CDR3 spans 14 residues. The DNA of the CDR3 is TGTGCCAGCAGCAGGGGGACAGGGCTCTACGAGCAGTACTTC. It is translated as CASSRGTGLYEQYF.

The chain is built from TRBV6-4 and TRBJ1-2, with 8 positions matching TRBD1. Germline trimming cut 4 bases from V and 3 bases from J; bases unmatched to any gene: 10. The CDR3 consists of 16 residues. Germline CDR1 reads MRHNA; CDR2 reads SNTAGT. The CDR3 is CASSGPTGGHYYGYTF. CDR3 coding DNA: TGTGCCAGCAGTGGTCCAACAGGGGGACATTACTATGGCTACACCTTC.

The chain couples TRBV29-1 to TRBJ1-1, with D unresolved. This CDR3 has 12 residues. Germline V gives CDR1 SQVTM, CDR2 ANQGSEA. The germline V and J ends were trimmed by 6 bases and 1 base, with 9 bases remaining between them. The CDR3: CSVQVSNTEAFF. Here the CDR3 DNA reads TGCAGCGTGCAGGTCTCGAACACTGAAGCTTTCTTT.